Sequencing of this TCR beta chain was carried out in a study of T cell changes during pregnancy in multiple sclerosis. Germline trimming cut 5 bases from V and 7 bases from J; bases unmatched to any gene: 11. CDR3 length: 16 amino acids. Per germline, CDR1 PRHDT and CDR2 FYEKMQ (reference sequence). The table lists this clone with a count of one. Only in-frame clones appear in the TCRdb table, and some are missing; sequencing was by immunoSEQ multiplex PCR. Here the sample spans more than 35,000 clones, approximately 91% being singletons. The source material was CD8+ T cells from peripheral blood mononuclear cells, sampled after pregnancy. This TCR was sampled from a female donor with multiple sclerosis, enrolled in a pregnancy study. The chain employs TRBV13 and TRBJ2-1, with TRBD2 matching over 10 bases. The chain's CDR3 is CASSPRTSGLENEQFF. The DNA for the CDR3 is TGTGCCAGCAGCCCCCGGACTAGCGGACTGGAAAATGAGCAGTTCTTC.